This T cell receptor (beta chain) was captured in a study of blood T cell repertoires in COVID-19. Looking at the study overall: Material from acute and convalescent COVID-19 was sourced from the United States, Italy and Spain. PBMCs, B-cell-depleted T cells, or T cells were the source of the cDNA or gDNA that made up the material.

A single count supports this clone. Per the original methods: Reference gene primer amplification gave nucleated cell count estimates. Clones were sequenced by immunoSEQ multiplex PCR, and TCRdb holds only the in-frame ones, with some missing. The V and J calls and clone size are taken from that table; D and trimming were inferred from the DNA. The repertoire holds about 200,000 clones, about three quarters seen once, with about 5.5% in the top ten. Trimming cost V 1 base and J 7 bases; bases outside gene matches: 7. Germline V gene sequence: CDR1 GTSNPN, CDR2 SVGIG (reference sequence). This CDR3 has 13 residues.

Sequenced input: peripheral blood. This clonotype was sampled from an older woman with acute or convalescent COVID-19. J is TRBJ2-7 and V is TRBV30; 7 nucleotides agree with TRBD2. The CDR3 loop is CAWSDLVGGEQYF. The CDR3 region has the DNA TGTGCCTGGAGTGATTTAGTCGGGGGGGAGCAGTACTTC.